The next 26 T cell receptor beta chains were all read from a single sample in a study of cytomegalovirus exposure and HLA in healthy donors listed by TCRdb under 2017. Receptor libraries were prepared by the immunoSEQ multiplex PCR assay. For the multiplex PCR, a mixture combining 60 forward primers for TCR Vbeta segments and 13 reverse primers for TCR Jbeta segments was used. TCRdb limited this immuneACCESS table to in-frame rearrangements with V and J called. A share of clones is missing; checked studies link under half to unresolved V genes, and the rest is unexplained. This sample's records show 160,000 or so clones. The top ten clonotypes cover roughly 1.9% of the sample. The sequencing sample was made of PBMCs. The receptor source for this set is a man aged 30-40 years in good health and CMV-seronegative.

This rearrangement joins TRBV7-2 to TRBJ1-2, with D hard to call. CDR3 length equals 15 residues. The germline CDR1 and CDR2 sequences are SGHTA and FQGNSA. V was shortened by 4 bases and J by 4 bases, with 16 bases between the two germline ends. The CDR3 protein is CASSSDSSEGYGYTF. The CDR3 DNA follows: TGTGCCAGCAGCTCGGACTCAAGCGAAGGCTATGGCTACACCTTC.

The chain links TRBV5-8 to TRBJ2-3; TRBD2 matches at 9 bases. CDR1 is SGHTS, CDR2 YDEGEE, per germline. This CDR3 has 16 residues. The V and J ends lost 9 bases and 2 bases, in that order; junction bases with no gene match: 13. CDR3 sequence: CAIPHPGLATTDTQYF. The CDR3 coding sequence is TGTGCCATCCCTCACCCTGGACTAGCGACCACAGATACGCAGTATTTT.

CDR3 loop: CASSFGPATNYGYTF. CDR3 bases: TGTGCCAGCAGTTTTGGTCCAGCGACTAACTATGGCTACACCTTC. V is TRBV27 and J is TRBJ1-2; D unresolved. The germline gives CDR1 MNHEY, CDR2 SMNVEV (reference sequence). The CDR3 runs 15 residues. V was cut by 3 bases and J by 0 bases, with 11 bases left in between.

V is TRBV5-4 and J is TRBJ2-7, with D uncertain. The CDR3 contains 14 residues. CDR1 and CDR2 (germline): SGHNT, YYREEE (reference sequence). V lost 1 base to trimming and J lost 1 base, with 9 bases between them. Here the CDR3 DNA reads TGTGCCAGCAGCTTGTATGCTAGTTCCTACGAGCAGTACTTC. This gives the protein CASSLYASSYEQYF.

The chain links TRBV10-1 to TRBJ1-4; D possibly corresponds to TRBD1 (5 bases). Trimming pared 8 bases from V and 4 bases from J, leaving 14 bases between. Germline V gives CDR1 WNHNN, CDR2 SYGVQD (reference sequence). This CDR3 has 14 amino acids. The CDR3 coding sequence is TGCGCCAGCCGAATGACAGAAGTTAATGAAAAACTGTTTTTT. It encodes CASRMTEVNEKLFF.

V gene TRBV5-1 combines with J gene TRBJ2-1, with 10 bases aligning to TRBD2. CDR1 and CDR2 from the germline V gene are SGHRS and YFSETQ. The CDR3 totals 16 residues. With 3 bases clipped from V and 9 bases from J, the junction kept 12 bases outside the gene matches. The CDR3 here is CASSSLAGVSSGEQFF. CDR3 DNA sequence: TGCGCCAGCAGCTCCCTAGCGGGAGTGTCTTCTGGTGAGCAGTTCTTC.

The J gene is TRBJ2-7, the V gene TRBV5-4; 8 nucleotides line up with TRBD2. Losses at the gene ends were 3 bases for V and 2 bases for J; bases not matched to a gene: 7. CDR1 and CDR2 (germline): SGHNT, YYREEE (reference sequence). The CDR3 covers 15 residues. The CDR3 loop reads CASSSGAGGTYEQYF. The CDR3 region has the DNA TGTGCCAGCAGCTCGGGTGCGGGAGGAACCTACGAGCAGTACTTC.

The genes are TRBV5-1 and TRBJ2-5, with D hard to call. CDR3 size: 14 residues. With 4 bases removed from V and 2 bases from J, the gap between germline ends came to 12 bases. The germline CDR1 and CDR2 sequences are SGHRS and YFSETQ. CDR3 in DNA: TGCGCCAGCAGCCCCATCTCAACACAAGAGACCCAGTACTTC. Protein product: CASSPISTQETQYF.

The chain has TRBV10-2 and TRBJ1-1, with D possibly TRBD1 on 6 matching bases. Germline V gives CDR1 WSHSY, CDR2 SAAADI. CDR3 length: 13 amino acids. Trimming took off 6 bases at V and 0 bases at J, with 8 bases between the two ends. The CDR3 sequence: CASRTGLNTEAFF. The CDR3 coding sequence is TGCGCCAGCAGGACAGGTTTGAACACTGAAGCTTTCTTT.

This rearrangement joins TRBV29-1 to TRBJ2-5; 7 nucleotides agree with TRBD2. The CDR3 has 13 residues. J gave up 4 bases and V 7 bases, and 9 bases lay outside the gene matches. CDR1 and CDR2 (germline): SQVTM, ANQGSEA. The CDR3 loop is CSGGGVIAETQYF. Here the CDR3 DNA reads TGCAGCGGGGGAGGGGTCATCGCAGAGACCCAGTACTTC.

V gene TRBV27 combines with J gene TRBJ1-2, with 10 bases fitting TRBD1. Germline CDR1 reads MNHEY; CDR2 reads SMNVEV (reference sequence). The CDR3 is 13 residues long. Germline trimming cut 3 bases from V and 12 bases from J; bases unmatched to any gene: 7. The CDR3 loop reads CASSLGQGSTDTF. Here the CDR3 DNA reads TGTGCCAGCAGTTTGGGACAGGGGTCGACGGACACCTTC.

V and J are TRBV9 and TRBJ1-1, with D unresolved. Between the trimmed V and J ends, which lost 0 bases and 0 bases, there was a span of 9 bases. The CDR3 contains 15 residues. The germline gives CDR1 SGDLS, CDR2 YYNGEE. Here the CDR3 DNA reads TGTGCCAGCAGCGTAGTGGCGGGAATGAACACTGAAGCTTTCTTT. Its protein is CASSVVAGMNTEAFF.

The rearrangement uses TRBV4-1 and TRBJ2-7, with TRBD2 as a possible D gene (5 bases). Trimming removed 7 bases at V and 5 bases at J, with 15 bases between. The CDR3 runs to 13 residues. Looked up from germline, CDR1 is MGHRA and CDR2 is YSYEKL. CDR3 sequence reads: CASTGSGFHEQYF. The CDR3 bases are TGCGCCAGCACGGGCAGCGGCTTTCACGAGCAGTACTTC.

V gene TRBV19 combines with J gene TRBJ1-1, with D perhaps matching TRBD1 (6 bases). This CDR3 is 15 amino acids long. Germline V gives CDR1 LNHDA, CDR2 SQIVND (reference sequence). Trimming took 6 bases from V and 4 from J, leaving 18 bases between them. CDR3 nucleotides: TGTGCCAGTAGCCACTTTACAGGGAGGGCCACTGAAGCTTTCTTT. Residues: CASSHFTGRATEAFF.

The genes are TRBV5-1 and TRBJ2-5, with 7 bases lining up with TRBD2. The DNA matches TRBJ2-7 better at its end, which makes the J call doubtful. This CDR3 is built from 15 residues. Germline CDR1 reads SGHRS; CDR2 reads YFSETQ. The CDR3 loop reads CASTYEWEGQHEQYF. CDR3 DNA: TGCGCCAGCACCTATGAGTGGGAGGGCCAACACGAGCAGTACTTC.

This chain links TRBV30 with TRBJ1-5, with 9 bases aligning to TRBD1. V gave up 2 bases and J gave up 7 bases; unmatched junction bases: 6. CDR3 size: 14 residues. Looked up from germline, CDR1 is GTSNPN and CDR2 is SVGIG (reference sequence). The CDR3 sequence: CAWSTGQGSQPQHF. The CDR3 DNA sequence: TGTGCCTGGAGTACGGGACAGGGTAGCCAGCCCCAGCATTTT.

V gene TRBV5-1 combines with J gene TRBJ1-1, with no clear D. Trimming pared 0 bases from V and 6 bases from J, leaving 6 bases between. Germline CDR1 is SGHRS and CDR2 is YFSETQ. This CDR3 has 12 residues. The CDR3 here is CASSLEQSEAFF. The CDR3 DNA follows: TGCGCCAGCAGCTTGGAACAGTCTGAAGCTTTCTTT. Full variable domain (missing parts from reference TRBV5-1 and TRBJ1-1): KAGVTQTPRYLIKTRGQQVTLSCSPISGHRSVSWYQQTPGQGLQFLFEYFSETQRNKGNFPGRFSGRQFSNSRSEMNVSTLELGDSALYLCASSLEQSEAFFGQGTRLTVV.

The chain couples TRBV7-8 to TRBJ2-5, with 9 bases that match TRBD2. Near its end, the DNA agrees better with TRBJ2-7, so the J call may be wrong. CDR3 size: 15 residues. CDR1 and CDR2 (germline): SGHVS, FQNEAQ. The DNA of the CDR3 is TGTGCCAGCAGCCCCCGGACTAGCGTAGAAAACGAGCAGTACTTC. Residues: CASSPRTSVENEQYF.

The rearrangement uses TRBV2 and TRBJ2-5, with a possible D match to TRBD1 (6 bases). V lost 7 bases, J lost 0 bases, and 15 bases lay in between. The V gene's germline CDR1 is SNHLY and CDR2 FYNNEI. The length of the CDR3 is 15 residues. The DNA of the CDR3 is TGTGCCAGCACCCGCCAGGGGCGGAACCAAGAGACCCAGTACTTC. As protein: CASTRQGRNQETQYF.

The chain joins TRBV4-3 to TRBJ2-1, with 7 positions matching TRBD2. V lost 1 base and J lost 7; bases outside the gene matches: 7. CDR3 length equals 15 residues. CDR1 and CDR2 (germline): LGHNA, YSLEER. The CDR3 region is CASSQGAGVRNEQFF. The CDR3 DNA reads TGCGCCAGCAGCCAAGGGGCGGGAGTTAGGAATGAGCAGTTCTTC.

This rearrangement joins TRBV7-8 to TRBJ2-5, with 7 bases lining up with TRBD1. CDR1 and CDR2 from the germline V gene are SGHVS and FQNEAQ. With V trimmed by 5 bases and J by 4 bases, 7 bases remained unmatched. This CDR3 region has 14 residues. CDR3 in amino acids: CASSKRGRGETQYF. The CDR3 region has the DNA TGTGCCAGCAGCAAAAGGGGGCGAGGAGAGACCCAGTACTTC.

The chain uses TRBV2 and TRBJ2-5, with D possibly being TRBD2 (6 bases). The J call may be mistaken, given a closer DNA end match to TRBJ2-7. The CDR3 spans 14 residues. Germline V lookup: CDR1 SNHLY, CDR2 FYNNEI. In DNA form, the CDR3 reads TGTGCCAGCAAGGATACGGGAGTGGGATACGAGCAGTACTTC. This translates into CASKDTGVGYEQYF.

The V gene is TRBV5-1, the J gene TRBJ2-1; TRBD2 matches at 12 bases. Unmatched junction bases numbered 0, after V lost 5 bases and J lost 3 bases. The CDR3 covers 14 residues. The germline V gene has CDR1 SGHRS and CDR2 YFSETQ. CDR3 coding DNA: TGCGCCAGCAGGACTAGCGGGAGCTACAATGAGCAGTTCTTC. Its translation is CASRTSGSYNEQFF. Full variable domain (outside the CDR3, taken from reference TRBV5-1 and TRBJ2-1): KAGVTQTPRYLIKTRGQQVTLSCSPISGHRSVSWYQQTPGQGLQFLFEYFSETQRNKGNFPGRFSGRQFSNSRSEMNVSTLELGDSALYLCASRTSGSYNEQFFGPGTRLTVL.

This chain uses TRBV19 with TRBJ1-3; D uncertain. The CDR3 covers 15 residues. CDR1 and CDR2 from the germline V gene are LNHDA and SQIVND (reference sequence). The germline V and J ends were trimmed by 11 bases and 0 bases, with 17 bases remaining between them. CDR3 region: CASGSGPYSGNTIYF. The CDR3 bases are TGTGCCTCGGGGAGCGGACCCTACTCTGGAAACACCATATATTTT. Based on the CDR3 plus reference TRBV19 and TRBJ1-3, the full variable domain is DGGITQSPKYLFRKEGQNVTLSCEQNLNHDAMYWYRQDPGQGLRLIYYSQIVNDFQKGDIAEGYSVSREKKESFPLTVTSAQKNPTAFYLCASGSGPYSGNTIYFGEGSWLTVV.

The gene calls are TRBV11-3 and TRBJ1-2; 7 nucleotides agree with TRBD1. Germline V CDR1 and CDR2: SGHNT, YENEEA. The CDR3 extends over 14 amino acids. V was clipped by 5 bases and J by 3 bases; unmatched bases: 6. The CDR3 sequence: CASSRGQLDYGYTF. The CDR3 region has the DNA TGTGCCAGCAGCCGGGGACAGCTTGACTATGGCTACACCTTC.

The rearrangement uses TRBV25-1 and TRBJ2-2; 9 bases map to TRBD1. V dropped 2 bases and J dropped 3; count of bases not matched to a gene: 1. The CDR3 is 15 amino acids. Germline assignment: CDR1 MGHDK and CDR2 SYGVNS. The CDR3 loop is CASSEGDRDTGELFF. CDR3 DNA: TGTGCCAGCAGTGAAGGGGACAGGGACACCGGGGAGCTGTTTTTT.